Reported below is one T cell receptor (beta chain). The target antigen is unknown. This likely reflects a read error, since a far larger clone is one base away. The same CDR3 arises from other DNA sequences in this sample as well. Evenly divided among several immunoSEQ plates was the genomic DNA of each subset. Repertoires were generated with immunoSEQ multiplex PCR, while TCRdb's copy carries only in-frame clones and drops some. Among about 560,000 clones listed, around 78% were seen once. CDR1 is SGHAT, CDR2 FQNNGV, per germline. The CDR3 extends over 15 amino acids. The data were obtained in a study of shared clonotypes between healthy human individuals. Adults of Caucasian background living in Nashville, Tennessee made up all donors. The study's findings and limits: Sampling covered blood only; tissue repertoires likely differ.

The chain links TRBV11-2 to TRBJ1-4; possibly TRBD1 for D (6 bases). The source is a woman aged 40 to 55 in good health. Some clones in this sample may be carry-over from other donors' samples. Sequencing was carried out using PBMCs. This CDR3 is CASSDTRGGNEKLFF. DNA for the CDR3: TGTGCCAGCAGCGACACCAGGGGAGGGAATGAGAAACTGTTTTTT.